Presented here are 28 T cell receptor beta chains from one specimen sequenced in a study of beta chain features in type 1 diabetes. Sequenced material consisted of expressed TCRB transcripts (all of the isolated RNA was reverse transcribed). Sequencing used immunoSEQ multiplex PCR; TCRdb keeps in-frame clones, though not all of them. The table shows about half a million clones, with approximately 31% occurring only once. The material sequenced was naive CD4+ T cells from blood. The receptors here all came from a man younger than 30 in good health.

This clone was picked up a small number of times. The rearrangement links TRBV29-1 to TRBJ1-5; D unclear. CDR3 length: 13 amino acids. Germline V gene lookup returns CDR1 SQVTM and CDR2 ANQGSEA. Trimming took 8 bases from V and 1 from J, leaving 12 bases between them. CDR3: CSSADGSNQPQHF. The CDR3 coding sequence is TGCAGCTCTGCAGACGGCAGCAATCAGCCCCAGCATTTT.

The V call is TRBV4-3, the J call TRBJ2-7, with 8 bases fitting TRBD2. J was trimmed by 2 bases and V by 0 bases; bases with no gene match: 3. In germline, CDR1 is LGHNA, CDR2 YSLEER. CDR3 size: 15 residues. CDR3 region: CASSQDAGLAYEQYF. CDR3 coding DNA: TGCGCCAGCAGCCAAGATGCGGGACTAGCCTACGAGCAGTACTTC.

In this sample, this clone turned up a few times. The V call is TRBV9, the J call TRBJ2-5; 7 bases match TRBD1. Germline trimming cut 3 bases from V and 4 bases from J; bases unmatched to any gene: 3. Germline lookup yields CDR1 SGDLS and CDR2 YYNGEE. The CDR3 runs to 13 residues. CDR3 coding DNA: TGTGCCAGCAGCGCCCGACAGGGAGAGACCCAGTACTTC. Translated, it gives CASSARQGETQYF.

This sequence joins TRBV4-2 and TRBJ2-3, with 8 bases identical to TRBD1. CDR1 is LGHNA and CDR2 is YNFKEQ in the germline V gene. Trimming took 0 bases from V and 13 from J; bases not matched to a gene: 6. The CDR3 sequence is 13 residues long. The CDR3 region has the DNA TGTGCCAGCAGCCAAGAGCGGCAGGGGGCAAAGTATTTT. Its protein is CASSQERQGAKYF.

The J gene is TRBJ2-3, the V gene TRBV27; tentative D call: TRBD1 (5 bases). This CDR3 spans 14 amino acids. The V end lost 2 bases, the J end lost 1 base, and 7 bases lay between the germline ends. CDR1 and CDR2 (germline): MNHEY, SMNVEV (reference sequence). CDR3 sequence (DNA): TGTGCCAGCAGTTTAGAGACAGGCACAGATACGCAGTATTTT. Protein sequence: CASSLETGTDTQYF.

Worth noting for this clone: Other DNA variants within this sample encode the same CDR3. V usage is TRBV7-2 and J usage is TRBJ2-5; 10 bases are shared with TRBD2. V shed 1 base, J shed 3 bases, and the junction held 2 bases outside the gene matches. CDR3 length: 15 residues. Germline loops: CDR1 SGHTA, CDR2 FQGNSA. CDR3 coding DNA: TGTGCCAGCAGCTTAGGGGGGACTAGCGAAGAGACCCAGTACTTC. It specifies CASSLGGTSEETQYF.

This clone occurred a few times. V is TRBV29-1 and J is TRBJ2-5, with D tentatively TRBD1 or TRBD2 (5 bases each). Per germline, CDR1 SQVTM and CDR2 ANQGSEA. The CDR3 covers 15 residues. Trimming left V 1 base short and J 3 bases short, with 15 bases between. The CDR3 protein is CSVEARGVKKETQYF. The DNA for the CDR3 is TGCAGCGTTGAAGCCCGGGGCGTCAAAAAAGAGACCCAGTACTTC.

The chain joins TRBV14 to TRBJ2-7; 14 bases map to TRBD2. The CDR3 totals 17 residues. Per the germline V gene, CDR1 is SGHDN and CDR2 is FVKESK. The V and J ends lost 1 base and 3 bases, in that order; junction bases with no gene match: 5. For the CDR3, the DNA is TGTGCCAGCAGCCAAGGGCCCGGGACTAGCGGGAGCTACGAGCAGTACTTC. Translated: CASSQGPGTSGSYEQYF.

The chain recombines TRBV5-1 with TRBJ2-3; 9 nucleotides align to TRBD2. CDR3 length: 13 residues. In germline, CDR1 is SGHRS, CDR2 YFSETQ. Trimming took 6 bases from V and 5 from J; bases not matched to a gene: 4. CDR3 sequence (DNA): TGCGCCAGCATCCCACTAGCGGGAGATACGCAGTATTTT. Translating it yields CASIPLAGDTQYF.

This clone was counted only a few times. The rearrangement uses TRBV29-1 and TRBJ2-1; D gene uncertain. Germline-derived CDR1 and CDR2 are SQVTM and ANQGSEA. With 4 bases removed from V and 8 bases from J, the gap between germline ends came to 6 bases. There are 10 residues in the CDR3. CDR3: CSVGRHEQFF. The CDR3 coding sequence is TGCAGCGTTGGGCGGCATGAGCAGTTCTTC.

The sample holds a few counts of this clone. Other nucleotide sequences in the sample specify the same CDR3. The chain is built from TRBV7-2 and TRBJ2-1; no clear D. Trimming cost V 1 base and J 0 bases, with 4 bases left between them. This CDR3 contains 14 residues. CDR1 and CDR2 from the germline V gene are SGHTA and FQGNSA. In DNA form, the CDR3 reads TGTGCCAGCAGCTTAGATGGCTCCTACAATGAGCAGTTCTTC. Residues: CASSLDGSYNEQFF.

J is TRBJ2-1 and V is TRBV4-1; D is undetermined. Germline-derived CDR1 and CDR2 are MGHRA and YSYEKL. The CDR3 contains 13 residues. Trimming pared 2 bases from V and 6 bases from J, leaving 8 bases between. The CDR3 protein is CASSQNSVNEQFF. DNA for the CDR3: TGCGCCAGCAGCCAAAACTCGGTCAATGAGCAGTTCTTC.

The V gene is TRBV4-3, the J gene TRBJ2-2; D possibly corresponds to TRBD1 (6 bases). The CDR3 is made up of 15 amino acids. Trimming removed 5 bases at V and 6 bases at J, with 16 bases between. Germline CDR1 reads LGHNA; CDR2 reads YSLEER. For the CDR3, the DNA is TGCGCCAGCAGCTCCAGGACAGTCGGAGCCGGGGAGCTGTTTTTT. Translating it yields CASSSRTVGAGELFF.

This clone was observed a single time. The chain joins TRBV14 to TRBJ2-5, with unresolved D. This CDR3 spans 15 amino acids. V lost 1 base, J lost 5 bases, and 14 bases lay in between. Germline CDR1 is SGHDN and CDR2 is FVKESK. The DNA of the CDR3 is TGTGCCAGCAGCCAAGCAAGGACCCTCGTCGAGACCCAGTACTTC. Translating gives CASSQARTLVETQYF.

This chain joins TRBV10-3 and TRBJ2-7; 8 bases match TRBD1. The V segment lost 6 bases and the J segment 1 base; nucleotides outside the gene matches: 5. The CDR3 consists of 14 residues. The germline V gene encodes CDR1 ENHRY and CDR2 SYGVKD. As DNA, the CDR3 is TGTGCCATCAGAATACAGGGGGGATCCTACGAGCAGTACTTC. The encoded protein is CAIRIQGGSYEQYF.

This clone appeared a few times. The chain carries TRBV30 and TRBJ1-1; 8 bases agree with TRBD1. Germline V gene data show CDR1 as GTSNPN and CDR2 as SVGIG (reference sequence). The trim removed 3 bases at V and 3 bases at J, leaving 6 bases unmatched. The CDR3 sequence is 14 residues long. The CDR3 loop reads CAWSATGGDTEAFF. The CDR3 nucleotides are TGTGCCTGGAGCGCCACAGGGGGGGACACTGAAGCTTTCTTT. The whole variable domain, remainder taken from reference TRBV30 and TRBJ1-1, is SQTIHQWPATLVQPVGSPLSLECTVEGTSNPNLYWYRQAAGRGLQLLFYSVGIGQISSEVPQNLSASRPQDRQFILSSKKLLLSDSGFYLCAWSATGGDTEAFFGQGTRLTVV.

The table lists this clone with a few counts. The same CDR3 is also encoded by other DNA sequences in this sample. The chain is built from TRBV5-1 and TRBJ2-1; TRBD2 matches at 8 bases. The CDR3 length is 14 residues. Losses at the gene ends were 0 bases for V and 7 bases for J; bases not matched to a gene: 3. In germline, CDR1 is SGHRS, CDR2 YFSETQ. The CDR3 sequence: CASSLALADNEQFF. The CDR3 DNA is TGCGCCAGCAGCTTGGCACTAGCGGATAATGAGCAGTTCTTC. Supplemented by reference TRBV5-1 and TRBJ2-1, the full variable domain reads KAGVTQTPRYLIKTRGQQVTLSCSPISGHRSVSWYQQTPGQGLQFLFEYFSETQRNKGNFPGRFSGRQFSNSRSEMNVSTLELGDSALYLCASSLALADNEQFFGPGTRLTVL.

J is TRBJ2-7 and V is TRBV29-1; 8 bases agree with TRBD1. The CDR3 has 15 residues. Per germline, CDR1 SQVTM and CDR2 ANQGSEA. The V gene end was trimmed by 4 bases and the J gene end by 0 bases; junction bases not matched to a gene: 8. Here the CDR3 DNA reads TGCAGCGTTGGCCCAAGGGGGACAGGCTCCTACGAGCAGTACTTC. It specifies CSVGPRGTGSYEQYF.

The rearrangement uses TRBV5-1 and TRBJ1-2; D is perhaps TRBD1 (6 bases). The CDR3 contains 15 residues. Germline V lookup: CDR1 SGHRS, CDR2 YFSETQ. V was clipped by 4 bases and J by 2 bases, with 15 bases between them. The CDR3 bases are TGCGCCAGCAGCAGAACGGACAGACCCAACTATGGCTACACCTTC. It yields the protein CASSRTDRPNYGYTF.

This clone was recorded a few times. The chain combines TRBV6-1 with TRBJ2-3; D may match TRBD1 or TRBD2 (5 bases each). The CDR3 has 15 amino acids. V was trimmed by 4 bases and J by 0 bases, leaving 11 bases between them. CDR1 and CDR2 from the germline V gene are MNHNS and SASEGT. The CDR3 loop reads CASSVRRDSTDTQYF. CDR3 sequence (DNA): TGTGCCAGCAGTGTCCGACGGGACAGCACAGATACGCAGTATTTT.

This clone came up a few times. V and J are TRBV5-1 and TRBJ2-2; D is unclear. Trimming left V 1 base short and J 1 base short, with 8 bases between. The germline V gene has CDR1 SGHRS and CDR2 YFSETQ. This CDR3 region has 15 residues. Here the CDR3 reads CASSLSQKNTGELFF. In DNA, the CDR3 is TGCGCCAGCAGCTTGAGCCAGAAGAACACCGGGGAGCTGTTTTTT.

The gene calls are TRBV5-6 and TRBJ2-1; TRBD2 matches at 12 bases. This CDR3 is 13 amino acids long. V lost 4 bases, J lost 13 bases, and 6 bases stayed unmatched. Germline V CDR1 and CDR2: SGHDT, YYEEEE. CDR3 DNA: TGTGCCAGCAGCGACGGACTAGCGGGGCACCAGTTCTTC. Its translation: CASSDGLAGHQFF. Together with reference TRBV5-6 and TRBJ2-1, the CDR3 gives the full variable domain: DAGVTQSPTHLIKTRGQQVTLRCSPKSGHDTVSWYQQALGQGPQFIFQYYEEEERQRGNFPDRFSGHQFPNYSSELNVNALLLGDSALYLCASSDGLAGHQFFGPGTRLTVL.

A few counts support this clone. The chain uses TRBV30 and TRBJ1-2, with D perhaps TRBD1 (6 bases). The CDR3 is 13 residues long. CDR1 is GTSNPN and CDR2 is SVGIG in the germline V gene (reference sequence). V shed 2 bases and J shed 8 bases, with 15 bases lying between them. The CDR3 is CAWSPTGPQGYTF. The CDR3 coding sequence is TGTGCCTGGAGTCCGACAGGCCCTCAGGGCTACACCTTC.

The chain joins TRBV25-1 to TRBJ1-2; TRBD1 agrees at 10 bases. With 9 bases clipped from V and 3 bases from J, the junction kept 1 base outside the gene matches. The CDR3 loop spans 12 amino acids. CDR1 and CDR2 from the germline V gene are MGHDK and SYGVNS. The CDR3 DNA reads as TGTGCCAGTGGGACAGGGGACTATGGCTACACCTTC. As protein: CASGTGDYGYTF.

In DNA form, the CDR3 reads TGTGCCAGCAGCGTAGAATCGGTTGGTGGCTACACCTTC. It specifies CASSVESVGGYTF. V and J are TRBV9 and TRBJ1-2, with D unresolved. Trimming left V 0 bases short and J 7 bases short, with 10 bases between. Per the germline V gene, CDR1 is SGDLS and CDR2 is YYNGEE. The CDR3 is 13 residues long.

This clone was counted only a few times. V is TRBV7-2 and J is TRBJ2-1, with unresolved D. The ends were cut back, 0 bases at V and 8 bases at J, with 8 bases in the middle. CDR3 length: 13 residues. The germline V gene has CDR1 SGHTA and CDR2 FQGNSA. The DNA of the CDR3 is TGTGCCAGCAGCTTAGCTTCGGGTTATGAGCAGTTCTTC. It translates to CASSLASGYEQFF.

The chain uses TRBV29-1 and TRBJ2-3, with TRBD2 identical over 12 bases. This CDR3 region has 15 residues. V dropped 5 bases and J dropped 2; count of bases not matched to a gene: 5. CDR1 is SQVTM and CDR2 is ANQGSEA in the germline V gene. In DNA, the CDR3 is TGCAGCGTTCAAGGACTAGCGGGGCACACAGATACGCAGTATTTT. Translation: CSVQGLAGHTDTQYF.

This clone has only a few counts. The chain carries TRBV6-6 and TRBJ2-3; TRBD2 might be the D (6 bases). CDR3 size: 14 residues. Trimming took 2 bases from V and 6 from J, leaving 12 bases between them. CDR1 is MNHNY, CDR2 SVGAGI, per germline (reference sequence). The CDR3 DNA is TGTGCCAGCAGTTACGGGGACTCCCGGGATACGCAGTATTTT. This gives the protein CASSYGDSRDTQYF.